The 2 T cell receptor beta chains reported below all come from one sample, sequenced in a study of blood T cell repertoires in COVID-19 (dated by TCRdb to the early 2020s). Library method: the immunoSEQ multiplex PCR assay. The immuneACCESS repertoire file appears here via TCRdb, limited to in-frame rearrangements. These files lack a portion of the clones; in checked studies, under half of the deficit traces to unresolved V genes, and the cause of the others is not known. Present in this sample are about 260,000 clones, 84% of which were seen just once. Around 4.2% of the sample comes from the top ten. Material for sequencing was peripheral blood. Receptors originate from a man aged 55 to 70 with acute or convalescent COVID-19.

V is TRBV28 and J is TRBJ2-4; D ambiguous. The CDR3 totals 11 residues. V was shortened by 3 bases and J by 8 bases, with 5 bases between the two germline ends. The germline gives CDR1 MDHEN, CDR2 SYDVKM. CDR3 nucleotides: TGTGCCAGCAGTTTCCGGGACATTCAGTACTTC. This gives the protein CASSFRDIQYF.

This chain joins TRBV4-1 and TRBJ2-5, with 7 bases lining up with TRBD2. The V gene end was trimmed by 0 bases and the J gene end by 5 bases; junction bases not matched to a gene: 12. This CDR3 region has 17 residues. From germline, CDR1 is MGHRA and CDR2 YSYEKL. CDR3 protein: CASSQEWRAGSLETQYF. The DNA of the CDR3 is TGCGCCAGCAGCCAAGAATGGCGAGCGGGATCTTTGGAGACCCAGTACTTC.